This T cell receptor (beta chain) was recorded in a study of blood T cell repertoires in COVID-19. Study background: T cells, B-cell-depleted T cells, or PBMCs provided the cDNA or gDNA that served as material.

V lost 0 bases, J lost 0 bases, and 1 base stayed unmatched. The germline V gene encodes CDR1 KGHSH and CDR2 LQKENI. The CDR3 is 15 amino acids. Sequencing was performed with immunoSEQ multiplex PCR; in TCRdb, only in-frame clones are kept and a portion is missing. The sample shows roughly 260,000 clones, about nine tenths of them seen only once. This clone was observed a single time. The receptor was isolated from a woman aged 50 to 60 who had recovered from COVID-19. The chain uses TRBV18 and TRBJ1-1, with 7 bases fitting TRBD1. Sequencing was done on a sample of peripheral blood. The CDR3 DNA follows: TGTGCCAGCTCACCACCCGACAGGGTGAACACTGAAGCTTTCTTT. It specifies CASSPPDRVNTEAFF. Complete variable domain (other parts from reference TRBV18 and TRBJ1-1): NAGVMQNPRHLVRRRGQEARLRCSPMKGHSHVYWYRQLPEEGLKFMVYLQKENIIDESGMPKERFSAEFPKEGPSILRIQQVVRGDSAAYFCASSPPDRVNTEAFFGQGTRLTVV.